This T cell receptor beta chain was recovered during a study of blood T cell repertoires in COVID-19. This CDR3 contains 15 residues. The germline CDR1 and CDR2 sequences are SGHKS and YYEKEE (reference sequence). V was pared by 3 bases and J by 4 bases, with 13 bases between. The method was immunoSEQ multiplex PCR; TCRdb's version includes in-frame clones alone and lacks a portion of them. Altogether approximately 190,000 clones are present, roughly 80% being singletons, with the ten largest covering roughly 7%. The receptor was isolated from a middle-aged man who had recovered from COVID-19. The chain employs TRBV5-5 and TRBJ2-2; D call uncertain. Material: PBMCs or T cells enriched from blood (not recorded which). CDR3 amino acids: CASSSTAPGTGELFF. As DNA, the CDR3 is TGTGCCAGCAGCTCGACGGCTCCGGGCACCGGGGAGCTGTTTTTT.